These 8 T cell receptor beta chains were sequenced from one sample in a study of blood T cell repertoires in COVID-19. Assay: immunoSEQ multiplex PCR; the TCRdb copy retains only in-frame clones and omits some. This repertoire shows approximately 100,000 clones, roughly 80% found once; its top ten account for around 10%. Sequencing was done on a sample of peripheral blood. The receptors come from a woman of 80 years or more with acute or convalescent COVID-19.

This clone was detected only once. V usage is TRBV11-2 and J usage is TRBJ2-3, with 12 bases identical to TRBD1. Germline CDR1 is SGHAT and CDR2 is FQNNGV. The CDR3 totals 17 residues. Germline trimming cut 0 bases from V and 4 bases from J; bases unmatched to any gene: 5. In DNA, the CDR3 is TGTGCCAGCAGCTTAGACCCGGGACAGGGGGCTGCAGATACGCAGTATTTT. This encodes CASSLDPGQGAADTQYF.

The CDR3 region has the DNA TGTGCCAGCAGCTTAGGGGGACCCTCAGGGGAGCCCCAGCATTTT. Protein sequence: CASSLGGPSGEPQHF. The rearrangement uses TRBV7-9 and TRBJ1-5, with D possibly matching TRBD1 (6 bases). The CDR3 is made up of 15 amino acids. Deletions cut 1 base from V and 8 bases from J, with 15 bases between. Germline CDR1 is SEHNR and CDR2 is FQNEAQ (reference sequence). The full variable domain, with the rest looked up from reference TRBV7-9 and TRBJ1-5, is DTGVSQNPRHKITKRGQNVTFRCDPISEHNRLYWYRQTLGQGPEFLTYFQNEAQLEKSRLLSDRFSAERPKGSFSTLEIQRTEQGDSAMYLCASSLGGPSGEPQHFGDGTRLSIL.

The chain has TRBV9 and TRBJ1-3; possibly TRBD1 for D (5 bases). V lost 0 bases to trimming and J lost 0 bases, with 10 bases between them. Germline CDR1 reads SGDLS; CDR2 reads YYNGEE. The CDR3 has 16 amino acids. CDR3 loop: CASSVAQGYSGNTIYF. CDR3 nucleotide sequence: TGTGCCAGCAGCGTAGCTCAGGGTTACTCTGGAAACACCATATATTTT.

The chain couples TRBV6-1 to TRBJ2-7; TRBD2 matches at 8 bases. V shed 1 base, J shed 3 bases, and the junction held 11 bases outside the gene matches. The germline V gene encodes CDR1 MNHNS and CDR2 SASEGT. The CDR3 sequence is 17 residues long. As DNA, the CDR3 is TGTGCCAGCAGTGAAGGCCTGGACTCGCGGGGGGTCTACGAGCAGTACGTC. This translates into CASSEGLDSRGVYEQYV.

V gene TRBV28 combines with J gene TRBJ1-5; maybe TRBD1 (6 bases). The V end was cut by 5 bases, the J end by 7 bases, with 15 bases between. CDR1 is MDHEN and CDR2 is SYDVKM in the germline V gene. The CDR3 is 14 amino acids. The CDR3 sequence: CASSLTGQGQPQHF. The CDR3 DNA is TGTGCCAGCAGTCTAACAGGGCAGGGGCAGCCCCAGCATTTT.

The chain uses TRBV18 and TRBJ1-3, with D possibly TRBD1 on 6 matching bases. V was cut by 4 bases and J by 4 bases, with 20 bases left in between. The length of the CDR3 is 17 residues. Germline V lookup: CDR1 KGHSH, CDR2 LQKENI. The CDR3 DNA follows: TGTGCCAGCTCACTGCAATCCGGACAGAGTAACGGAAACACCATATATTTT. It specifies CASSLQSGQSNGNTIYF.

The chain uses TRBV6-2 or TRBV6-3 and TRBJ1-5; 9 bases are shared with TRBD1. Germline V gene data show CDR1 as MNHEY and CDR2 as SVGEGT. This CDR3 has 16 residues. The V gene end was trimmed by 5 bases and the J gene end by 7 bases; junction bases not matched to a gene: 12. The CDR3 loop is CASSRTPDRGLQPQHF. The CDR3 coding sequence is TGTGCCAGCAGTCGTACCCCGGACAGGGGATTGCAGCCCCAGCATTTT.

The chain has TRBV5-1 and TRBJ1-1; possible D gene TRBD1, 5 bases. The CDR3 runs to 17 residues. V gave up 1 base and J gave up 4 bases, with 20 bases separating them. Germline values: CDR1 SGHRS, CDR2 YFSETQ. CDR3 loop: CASSLMGLGGRGTEAFF. Written as DNA, the CDR3 is TGCGCCAGCAGCTTGATGGGACTGGGCGGTAGGGGCACTGAAGCTTTCTTT.